Below are 29 T cell receptor beta chains sequenced from a single sample in a study of T cell responses to AZD1222 COVID-19 vaccine. Profiled with immunoSEQ multiplex PCR; TCRdb holds only in-frame clones, not every one. The sample consists of 35,000 to 55,000 clones, 75% to 85% of them appearing once. Sample: peripheral blood, taken on day 0 of AZD1222 vaccination. These receptors were obtained from an adult in good health.

The V call is TRBV5-1, the J call TRBJ1-6; D not resolved. This CDR3 spans 15 amino acids. Trimming removed 0 bases from V and 7 bases from J, with 11 bases in between. Germline loops: CDR1 SGHRS, CDR2 YFSETQ. The CDR3 reads CASSLDGGMNSPLHF. In DNA form, the CDR3 reads TGCGCCAGCAGCTTGGATGGAGGGATGAATTCACCCCTCCACTTT. The whole variable domain, remainder taken from reference TRBV5-1 and TRBJ1-6, is KAGVTQTPRYLIKTRGQQVTLSCSPISGHRSVSWYQQTPGQGLQFLFEYFSETQRNKGNFPGRFSGRQFSNSRSEMNVSTLELGDSALYLCASSLDGGMNSPLHFGNGTRLTVT.

The chain has TRBV7-6 and TRBJ2-5, with 9 bases that match TRBD1. The germline CDR1 and CDR2 sequences are SGHVS and FNYEAQ. This CDR3 has 15 residues. V was pared by 2 bases and J by 3 bases, with 4 bases of the junction left unmatched. In DNA form, the CDR3 reads TGTGCCAGCAGCTTAACAGGGGGCGCCGAAGAGACCCAGTACTTC. This codes for CASSLTGGAEETQYF.

The rearrangement joins TRBV7-3 to TRBJ2-2; D is unresolved. Germline V CDR1 and CDR2: SGHTA, FQGTGA. Trimming removed 5 bases at V and 2 bases at J, with 6 bases between. The CDR3 runs 13 residues. The CDR3 region has the DNA TGTGCCAGCAGCGCAGGCAACACCGGGGAGCTGTTTTTT. Translated: CASSAGNTGELFF.

This clone was observed once. Other DNA variants within this sample encode the same CDR3. This chain links TRBV7-9 with TRBJ2-7; TRBD2 matches at 7 bases. CDR1 is SEHNR and CDR2 is FQNEAQ in the germline V gene (reference sequence). V was pared by 4 bases and J by 2 bases, with 2 bases of the junction left unmatched. The CDR3 has 13 residues. CDR3 sequence reads: CASSSGTTYEQYF. CDR3 nucleotides: TGTGCCAGCAGCTCCGGGACTACCTACGAGCAGTACTTC.

CDR3 bases: TGTGCCAGCAGTTTATGGTCCAGGGGGCCTGAAAAACTGTTTTTT. Translation gives CASSLWSRGPEKLFF. This chain links TRBV28 with TRBJ1-4, with TRBD1 identical over 8 bases. Trimming removed 0 bases from V and 7 bases from J; junction bases left unmatched: 4. Germline CDR1 reads MDHEN; CDR2 reads SYDVKM. The CDR3 runs to 15 residues.

The V and J genes are TRBV27 and TRBJ2-4; D call uncertain. The V gene lost 5 bases and the J gene lost 0 bases, with 8 bases spanning the gap. The CDR3 covers 14 residues. Germline V gene lookup returns CDR1 MNHEY and CDR2 SMNVEV (reference sequence). CDR3 nucleotide sequence: TGTGCCAGCAGTCCGGATGAAGCCAAAAACATTCAGTACTTC. It translates to CASSPDEAKNIQYF.

The genes are TRBV18 and TRBJ1-4; D gene uncertain. The germline gives CDR1 KGHSH, CDR2 LQKENI. Trimming removed 3 bases at V and 8 bases at J, with 10 bases between. The CDR3 consists of 13 residues. The CDR3 is CASSPLGREKLFF. The CDR3 DNA follows: TGTGCCAGCTCACCGCTCGGCCGGGAAAAACTGTTTTTT.

The CDR3 spells CASSLAGEQFF. DNA for the CDR3: TGTGCCAGCAGCTTAGCCGGGGAGCAGTTCTTC. J is TRBJ2-1 and V is TRBV7-8; no clear D gene. Germline values: CDR1 SGHVS, CDR2 FQNEAQ. Between the trimmed V and J ends, which lost 0 bases and 10 bases, there was a span of 4 bases. CDR3 length: 11 amino acids.

CDR3 sequence reads: CASTERGQGWEQYF. CDR3 nucleotide sequence: TGTGCCAGCACCGAAAGGGGACAGGGGTGGGAGCAGTACTTC. V and J are TRBV6-5 and TRBJ2-7; TRBD1 matches at 10 bases. Trimming cost V 7 bases and J 7 bases; bases outside gene matches: 10. Germline V lookup: CDR1 MNHEY, CDR2 SVGAGI. The CDR3 is 14 amino acids.

J is TRBJ2-2 and V is TRBV5-1, with 9 bases that match TRBD1. CDR3 length equals 16 residues. The germline gives CDR1 SGHRS, CDR2 YFSETQ. The V gene end was trimmed by 0 bases and the J gene end by 6 bases; junction bases not matched to a gene: 6. The CDR3 is CASSLGDRDHSGELFF. Here the CDR3 DNA reads TGCGCCAGCAGCTTGGGGGACAGGGACCATTCCGGGGAGCTGTTTTTT. Variable domain in full (rest from reference TRBV5-1 and TRBJ2-2): KAGVTQTPRYLIKTRGQQVTLSCSPISGHRSVSWYQQTPGQGLQFLFEYFSETQRNKGNFPGRFSGRQFSNSRSEMNVSTLELGDSALYLCASSLGDRDHSGELFFGEGSRLTVL.

V and J are TRBV10-3 and TRBJ2-7; the D gene is possibly TRBD1 (6 bases). The CDR3 loop spans 12 amino acids. V shed 5 bases and J shed 7 bases, with 12 bases lying between them. Per the germline V gene, CDR1 is ENHRY and CDR2 is SYGVKD. This CDR3 reads CAISRQVQEQYF. The CDR3 DNA sequence: TGTGCCATCAGTCGACAGGTTCAGGAGCAGTACTTC.

The chain combines TRBV5-4 with TRBJ2-3; the D is unclear. Germline V gene lookup returns CDR1 SGHNT and CDR2 YYREEE (reference sequence). V was clipped by 4 bases and J by 3 bases, with 12 bases between them. This CDR3 region has 14 residues. The CDR3 reads CASSPARLTDTQYF. In nucleotides, the CDR3 is TGTGCCAGCAGCCCGGCGCGGCTAACAGATACGCAGTATTTT. The whole variable domain, remainder taken from reference TRBV5-4 and TRBJ2-3, is ETGVTQSPTHLIKTRGQQVTLRCSSQSGHNTVSWYQQALGQGPQFIFQYYREEENGRGNFPPRFSGLQFPNYSSELNVNALELDDSALYLCASSPARLTDTQYFGPGTRLTVL.

The rearrangement uses TRBV7-3 and TRBJ1-6; 7 nucleotides line up with TRBD1. Germline V lookup: CDR1 SGHTA, CDR2 FQGTGA. V was pared by 5 bases and J by 16 bases, with 8 bases of the junction left unmatched. The CDR3 is 12 amino acids. DNA for the CDR3: TGTGCCAGCAGCCTACCGGGACAGACGCTCCACTTT. Its protein product is CASSLPGQTLHF.

This clone was counted a single time. J is TRBJ2-5 and V is TRBV27; TRBD1 might be the D (6 bases). V shed 5 bases and J shed 3 bases, with 16 bases lying between them. CDR3 length equals 15 residues. The germline gives CDR1 MNHEY, CDR2 SMNVEV (reference sequence). The CDR3, as DNA: TGTGCCAGCAGTCCCCTCGGTTGGACAGAAGAGACCCAGTACTTC. It specifies CASSPLGWTEETQYF.

The gene calls are TRBV6-5 and TRBJ2-7; D may be TRBD1 (6 bases). This CDR3 contains 11 residues. The V end was cut by 10 bases, the J end by 7 bases, with 14 bases between. Germline V gene lookup returns CDR1 MNHEY and CDR2 SVGAGI. The CDR3 spells CATGDPGEQYF. DNA of the CDR3: TGTGCCACAGGGGACCCTGGGGAGCAGTACTTC.

V gene TRBV7-2 combines with J gene TRBJ1-5; D uncertain. The germline CDR1 and CDR2 sequences are SGHTA and FQGNSA. This CDR3 contains 16 residues. V lost 1 base to trimming and J lost 3 bases, with 13 bases between them. The chain's CDR3 is CASSLVARSSNQPQHF. CDR3 in DNA: TGTGCCAGCAGCTTAGTAGCTCGGTCTTCCAATCAGCCCCAGCATTTT.

This clone showed up just once. This chain joins TRBV30 and TRBJ1-3; D is possibly TRBD1 (5 bases). The germline CDR1 and CDR2 sequences are GTSNPN and SVGIG (reference sequence). With 3 bases removed from V and 8 bases from J, the gap between germline ends came to 11 bases. The CDR3 has 12 amino acids. Here the CDR3 reads CAWRAGWDTIYF. In DNA form, the CDR3 reads TGTGCCTGGAGGGCAGGGTGGGACACCATATATTTT.

The CDR3 coding sequence is TGTGCCAGCTCACCACCGAGGGACGGCACCTACGAGCAGTACTTC. Translated: CASSPPRDGTYEQYF. The V call is TRBV18, the J call TRBJ2-7; D may be TRBD1 or TRBD2 (5 bases each). V lost 0 bases and J lost 2, with 11 bases in between. Germline V gene lookup returns CDR1 KGHSH and CDR2 LQKENI. There are 15 residues in the CDR3. The variable domain in full, with the rest retrieved from reference TRBV18 and TRBJ2-7, is NAGVMQNPRHLVRRRGQEARLRCSPMKGHSHVYWYRQLPEEGLKFMVYLQKENIIDESGMPKERFSAEFPKEGPSILRIQQVVRGDSAAYFCASSPPRDGTYEQYFGPGTRLTVT.

The rearrangement links TRBV19 to TRBJ2-7; 7 bases fit TRBD1. The length of the CDR3 is 15 residues. Germline V gene data show CDR1 as LNHDA and CDR2 as SQIVND (reference sequence). After removal of 1 base from V and 2 bases from J, the junction contained 5 bases not matched to a gene. The CDR3 DNA sequence: TGTGCCAGTAGTATAGCCGGGACAGAAGCCTACGAGCAGTACTTC. This translates into CASSIAGTEAYEQYF.

The chain carries TRBV11-3 and TRBJ2-2, with no clear D. Germline assignment: CDR1 SGHNT and CDR2 YENEEA. The ends were cut back, 0 bases at V and 7 bases at J, with 9 bases in the middle. The CDR3 contains 14 residues. CDR3 amino acids: CASSLDYKVGELFF. The CDR3 DNA follows: TGTGCCAGCAGCTTAGATTATAAGGTCGGGGAGCTGTTTTTT.

J is TRBJ1-2 and V is TRBV14; D is ambiguous. Trimming cost V 5 bases and J 7 bases, with 23 bases left between them. This CDR3 has 16 amino acids. Germline V lookup: CDR1 SGHDN, CDR2 FVKESK. CDR3 protein: CASSKGPFGAHSGYTF. The CDR3 nucleotides read TGTGCCAGCAGCAAAGGACCTTTCGGAGCCCATAGTGGCTACACCTTC.

This sequence joins TRBV6-5 and TRBJ1-1, with D perhaps matching TRBD1 (5 bases). Trimming removed 4 bases at V and 7 bases at J, with 13 bases between. CDR1 MNHEY and CDR2 SVGAGI come from the germline V gene. The CDR3 spans 13 residues. CDR3 coding DNA: TGTGCCAGCAGTTCCCTCGACAGTGTTGAAGCTTTCTTT. This gives the protein CASSSLDSVEAFF.

The V and J genes are TRBV5-1 and TRBJ2-7; D is undetermined. V lost 0 bases and J 4 bases, leaving 11 bases between the germline ends. Germline CDR1 is SGHRS and CDR2 is YFSETQ. The CDR3 is made up of 14 amino acids. In DNA, the CDR3 is TGCGCCAGCAGCTTGGGTCAGTCGAGTTACGAGCAGTACTTC. Amino acid sequence: CASSLGQSSYEQYF.

The CDR3 loop reads CASNPGTGDYSPLHF. In DNA, the CDR3 is TGTGCCAGCAACCCAGGGACAGGGGATTATTCACCCCTCCACTTT. The V gene is TRBV28, the J gene TRBJ1-6; 10 nucleotides agree with TRBD1. Per the germline V gene, CDR1 is MDHEN and CDR2 is SYDVKM. The J segment lost 8 bases and the V segment lost 7 bases, leaving 8 bases of the junction unmatched. CDR3 length: 15 amino acids.

The chain couples TRBV30 to TRBJ1-6; tentatively, D is TRBD1 (6 bases). The CDR3 is 13 residues long. Trimming took off 0 bases at V and 11 bases at J, with 11 bases between the two ends. CDR1 GTSNPN and CDR2 SVGIG come from the germline V gene (reference sequence). Written as DNA, the CDR3 is TGTGCCTGGAGTGTACGAGGGGGGACACCCCTCCACTTT. Amino acid sequence: CAWSVRGGTPLHF.

The rearrangement links TRBV11-3 to TRBJ2-7; TRBD2 matches 10 bases. In germline, CDR1 is SGHNT, CDR2 YENEEA. Losses at the gene ends were 3 bases for V and 2 bases for J; bases not matched to a gene: 4. The CDR3 extends over 15 amino acids. The CDR3 bases are TGTGCCAGCAGCTTCGCTAGCGGGGGAACCTACGAGCAGTACTTC. Protein: CASSFASGGTYEQYF.

This clone has just one count. The V and J genes are TRBV29-1 and TRBJ2-7, with D tentatively TRBD2 (5 bases). CDR1 and CDR2 (germline): SQVTM, ANQGSEA. V dropped 6 bases and J dropped 1 base, with 13 bases sitting between them. This CDR3 spans 13 amino acids. The CDR3 sequence: CSVRGSVSYEQYF. The DNA of the CDR3 is TGCAGCGTACGAGGGTCGGTGTCCTACGAGCAGTACTTC.

The gene calls are TRBV9 and TRBJ1-2; the match to TRBD1 covers 9 bases. The CDR3 consists of 15 residues. V gave up 3 bases and J gave up 8 bases; unmatched junction bases: 11. Germline CDR1 reads SGDLS; CDR2 reads YYNGEE. CDR3 sequence: CASSDGTGLVEGYTF. The DNA for the CDR3 is TGTGCCAGCAGCGACGGGACAGGGCTAGTGGAAGGCTACACCTTC.

V is TRBV6-2 or TRBV6-3 and J is TRBJ1-3; D call uncertain. V lost 5 bases to trimming and J lost 2 bases, with 7 bases between them. Germline V gene sequence: CDR1 MNHEY, CDR2 SVGEGT. The CDR3 runs to 13 residues. CDR3 coding DNA: TGTGCCAGCAGTACGGGGACTGGAAACACCATATATTTT. Residues: CASSTGTGNTIYF.